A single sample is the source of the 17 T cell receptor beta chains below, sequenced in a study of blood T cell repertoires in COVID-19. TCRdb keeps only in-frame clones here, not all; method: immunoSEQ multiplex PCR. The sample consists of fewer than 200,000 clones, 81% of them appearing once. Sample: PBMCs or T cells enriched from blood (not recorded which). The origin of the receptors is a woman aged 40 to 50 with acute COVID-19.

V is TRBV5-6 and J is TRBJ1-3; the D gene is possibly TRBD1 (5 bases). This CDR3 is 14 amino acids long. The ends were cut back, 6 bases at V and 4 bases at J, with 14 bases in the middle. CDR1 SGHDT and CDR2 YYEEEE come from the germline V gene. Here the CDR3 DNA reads TGTGCCAGCAATTTTCAGGGAAGCGGAAACACCATATATTTT. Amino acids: CASNFQGSGNTIYF.

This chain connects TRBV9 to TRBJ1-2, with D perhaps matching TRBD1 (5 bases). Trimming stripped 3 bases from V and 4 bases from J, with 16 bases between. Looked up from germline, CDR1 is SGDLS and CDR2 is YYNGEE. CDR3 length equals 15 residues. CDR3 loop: CASSAPGFRSYGYTF. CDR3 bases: TGTGCCAGCAGCGCCCCAGGGTTTAGAAGCTATGGCTACACCTTC.

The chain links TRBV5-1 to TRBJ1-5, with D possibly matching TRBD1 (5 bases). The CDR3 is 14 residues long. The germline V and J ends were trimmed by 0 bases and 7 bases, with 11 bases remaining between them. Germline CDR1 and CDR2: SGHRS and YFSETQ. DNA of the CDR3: TGCGCCAGCAGCTTGGAAGGGGAGGGGCAGCCCCAGCATTTT. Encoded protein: CASSLEGEGQPQHF. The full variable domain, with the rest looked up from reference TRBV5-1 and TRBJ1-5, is KAGVTQTPRYLIKTRGQQVTLSCSPISGHRSVSWYQQTPGQGLQFLFEYFSETQRNKGNFPGRFSGRQFSNSRSEMNVSTLELGDSALYLCASSLEGEGQPQHFGDGTRLSIL.

The CDR3 loop is CASIIQGPSYEQYF. DNA for the CDR3: TGTGCCAGCATCATACAGGGGCCCTCCTACGAGCAGTACTTC. This rearrangement joins TRBV2 to TRBJ2-7; 7 bases match TRBD1. Germline assignment: CDR1 SNHLY and CDR2 FYNNEI. The CDR3 has 14 residues. J gave up 0 bases and V 7 bases, and 6 bases lay outside the gene matches. Complete variable domain (other parts from reference TRBV2 and TRBJ2-7): EPEVTQTPSHQVTQMGQEVILRCVPISNHLYFYWYRQILGQKVEFLVSFYNNEISEKSEIFDDQFSVERPDGSNFTLKIRSTKLEDSAMYFCASIIQGPSYEQYFGPGTRLTVT.

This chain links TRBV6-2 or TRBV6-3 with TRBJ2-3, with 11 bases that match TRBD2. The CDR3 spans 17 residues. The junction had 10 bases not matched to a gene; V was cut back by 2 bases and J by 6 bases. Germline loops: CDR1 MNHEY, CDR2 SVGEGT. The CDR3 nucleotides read TGTGCCAGCAGTTACCCCCTACTAGCGGGAGTTACGGATACGCAGTATTTT. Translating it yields CASSYPLLAGVTDTQYF.

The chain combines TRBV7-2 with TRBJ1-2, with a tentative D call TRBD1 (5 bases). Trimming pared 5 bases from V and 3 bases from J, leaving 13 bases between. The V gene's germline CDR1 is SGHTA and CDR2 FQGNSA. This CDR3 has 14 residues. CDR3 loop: CASSPLGGDYGYTF. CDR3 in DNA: TGTGCCAGCAGCCCCCTGGGAGGGGACTATGGCTACACCTTC. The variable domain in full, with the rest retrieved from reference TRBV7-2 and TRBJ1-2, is GAGVSQSPSNKVTEKGKDVELRCDPISGHTALYWYRQSLGQGLEFLIYFQGNSAPDKSGLPSDRFSAERTGGSVSTLTIQRTQQEDSAVYLCASSPLGGDYGYTFGSGTRLTVV.

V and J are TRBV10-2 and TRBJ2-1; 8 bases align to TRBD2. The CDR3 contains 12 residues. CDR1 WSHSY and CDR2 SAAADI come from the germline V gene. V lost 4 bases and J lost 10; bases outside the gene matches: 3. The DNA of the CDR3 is TGCGCCAGCAGTGTACGGGAGGGGGAGCAGTTCTTC. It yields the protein CASSVREGEQFF.

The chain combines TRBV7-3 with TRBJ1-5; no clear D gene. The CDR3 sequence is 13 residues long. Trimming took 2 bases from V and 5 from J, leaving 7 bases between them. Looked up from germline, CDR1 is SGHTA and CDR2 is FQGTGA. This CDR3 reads CASSLDYYQPQHF. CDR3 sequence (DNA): TGTGCCAGCAGCTTAGACTACTATCAGCCCCAGCATTTT.

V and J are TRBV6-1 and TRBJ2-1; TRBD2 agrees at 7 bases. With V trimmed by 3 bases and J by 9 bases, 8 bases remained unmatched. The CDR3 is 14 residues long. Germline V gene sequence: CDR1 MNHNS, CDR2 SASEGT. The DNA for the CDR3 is TGTGCCAGCAGTGACACGTCGGGAGGCCCTGAGCAGTTCTTC. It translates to CASSDTSGGPEQFF.

CDR3 residues: CASSAGTSGSGANVLTF. CDR3 DNA: TGTGCCAGCAGCGCCGGGACTAGCGGCTCTGGGGCCAACGTCCTGACTTTC. V and J are TRBV9 and TRBJ2-6; 11 nucleotides align to TRBD2. Per the germline V gene, CDR1 is SGDLS and CDR2 is YYNGEE. The CDR3 consists of 17 residues. The junction had 2 bases not matched to a gene; V was cut back by 3 bases and J by 0 bases.

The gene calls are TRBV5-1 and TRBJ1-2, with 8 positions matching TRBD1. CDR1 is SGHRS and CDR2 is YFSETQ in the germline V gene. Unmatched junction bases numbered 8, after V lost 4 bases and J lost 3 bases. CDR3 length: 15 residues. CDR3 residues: CASSLGSGGYYGYTF. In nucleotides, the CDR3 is TGCGCCAGCAGCCTAGGATCAGGGGGCTACTATGGCTACACCTTC.

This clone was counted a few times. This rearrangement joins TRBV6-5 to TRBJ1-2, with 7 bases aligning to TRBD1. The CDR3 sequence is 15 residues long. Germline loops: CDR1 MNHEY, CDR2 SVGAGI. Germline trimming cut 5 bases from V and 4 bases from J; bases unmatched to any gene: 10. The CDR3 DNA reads TGTGCCAGCAGTCAAACAGGGGATAGTGGCTATGGCTACACCTTC. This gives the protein CASSQTGDSGYGYTF.

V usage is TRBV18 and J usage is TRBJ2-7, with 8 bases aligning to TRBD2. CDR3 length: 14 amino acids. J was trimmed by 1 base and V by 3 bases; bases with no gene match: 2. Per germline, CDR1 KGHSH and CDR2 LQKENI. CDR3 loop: CASSPASGSYEQYF. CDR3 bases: TGTGCCAGCTCACCCGCTAGCGGGTCCTACGAGCAGTACTTC.

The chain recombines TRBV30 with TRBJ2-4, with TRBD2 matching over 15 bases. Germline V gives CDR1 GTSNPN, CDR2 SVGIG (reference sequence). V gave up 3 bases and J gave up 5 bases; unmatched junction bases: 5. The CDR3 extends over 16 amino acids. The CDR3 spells CAWSLGLAGGQNIQYF. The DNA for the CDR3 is TGTGCCTGGAGCCTGGGACTAGCGGGGGGACAAAACATTCAGTACTTC. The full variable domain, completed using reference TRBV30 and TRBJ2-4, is SQTIHQWPATLVQPVGSPLSLECTVEGTSNPNLYWYRQAAGRGLQLLFYSVGIGQISSEVPQNLSASRPQDRQFILSSKKLLLSDSGFYLCAWSLGLAGGQNIQYFGAGTRLSVL.

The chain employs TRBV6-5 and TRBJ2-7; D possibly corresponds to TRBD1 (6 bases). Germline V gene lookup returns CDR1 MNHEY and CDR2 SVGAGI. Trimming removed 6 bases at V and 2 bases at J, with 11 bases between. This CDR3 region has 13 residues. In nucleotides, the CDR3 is TGTGCCAGCAGCCAAGGGGGAGCCTACGAGCAGTACTTC. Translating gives CASSQGGAYEQYF.

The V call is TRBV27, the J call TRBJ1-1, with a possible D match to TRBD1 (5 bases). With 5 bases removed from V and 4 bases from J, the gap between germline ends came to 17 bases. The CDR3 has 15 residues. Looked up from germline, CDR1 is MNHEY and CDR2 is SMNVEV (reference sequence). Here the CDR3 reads CASSQSGRGSTEAFF. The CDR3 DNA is TGTGCCAGCAGTCAATCCGGACGGGGGTCCACTGAAGCTTTCTTT.

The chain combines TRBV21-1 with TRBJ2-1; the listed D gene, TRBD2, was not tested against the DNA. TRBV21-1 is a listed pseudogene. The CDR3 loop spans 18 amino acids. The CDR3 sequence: CASSKAYTSGSTHNEQFF. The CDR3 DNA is TGTGCCAGCAGCAAAGCGTATACTAGCGGGAGCACCCACAATGAGCAGTTCTTC.